Shown below are 17 T cell receptor beta chains from a single sample sequenced in a study of OX40 agonist ivuxolimab in advanced cancers. Library preparation employed the immunoSEQ multiplex PCR assay. The source is immuneACCESS, and TCRdb retained only in-frame sequences with V and J called. Part of the clones is not carried over; for the studies checked, unresolved V genes explain less than half of this, and the remainder is unexplained. Here the sample has 70,000 to 95,000 clones; about four fifths occur a single time. The top ten hold about 0.76% of the sample. The sample was CD4+ or CD8+ T cells sorted from blood, taken in a trial of the OX40 agonist ivuxolimab. These receptors were collected from an adult with an advanced solid tumor such as melanoma, head and neck, liver or kidney cancer.

The gene calls are TRBV29-1 and TRBJ2-1; 9 bases agree with TRBD2. The CDR3 runs 11 residues. Germline CDR1 SQVTM, CDR2 ANQGSEA. The trim removed 8 bases at V and 8 bases at J, leaving 4 bases unmatched. CDR3 sequence reads: CSIRTSDEQFF. CDR3 DNA sequence: TGCAGCATTCGGACTAGCGATGAGCAGTTCTTC.

The chain has TRBV5-6 and TRBJ2-7, with D possibly matching TRBD1 (5 bases). With 5 bases removed from V and 4 bases from J, the gap between germline ends came to 13 bases. The CDR3 runs to 13 residues. Germline loops: CDR1 SGHDT, CDR2 YYEEEE. The CDR3 bases are TGTGCCAGCAGTCAACAGACAGTATACGAGCAGTACTTC. Residues: CASSQQTVYEQYF.

V usage is TRBV6-1 and J usage is TRBJ1-5, with a tentative D call TRBD1 (6 bases). The CDR3 spans 15 residues. From germline, CDR1 is MNHNS and CDR2 SASEGT. The V gene lost 3 bases and the J gene lost 4 bases, with 13 bases spanning the gap. The CDR3 nucleotides read TGTGCCAGCAGTGACCCCCAGGGGTGGAATCAGCCCCAGCATTTT. Its protein is CASSDPQGWNQPQHF.

This clone has a handful of counts. The chain couples TRBV7-3 to TRBJ1-1; perhaps TRBD1 as D (6 bases). In germline, CDR1 is SGHTA, CDR2 FQGTGA. This CDR3 is built from 14 residues. Trimming took 0 bases from V and 1 from J, leaving 6 bases between them. The CDR3 nucleotides are TGTGCCAGCAGCTTAACAGGGGGGAACACTGAAGCTTTCTTT. Protein sequence: CASSLTGGNTEAFF.

The chain couples TRBV4-3 to TRBJ1-2; D perhaps matches TRBD1 (6 bases). V lost 8 bases and J 8 bases, leaving 18 bases between the germline ends. The germline V gene encodes CDR1 LGHNA and CDR2 YSLEER. The CDR3 covers 13 residues. The DNA for the CDR3 is TGCGCCAGCGCCCGGGGAGGGGGGCACGGCTACACCTTC. Protein: CASARGGGHGYTF.

This clone was seen a handful of times. The chain employs TRBV6-4 and TRBJ2-1, with D perhaps TRBD2 (5 bases). The germline V gene encodes CDR1 MRHNA and CDR2 SNTAGT. V was trimmed by 0 bases and J by 0 bases, leaving 9 bases between them. The CDR3 consists of 16 residues. CDR3 DNA: TGTGCCAGCAGTGACTCAGGTGGGAGCTCCTACAATGAGCAGTTCTTC. Its protein product is CASSDSGGSSYNEQFF.

This clone was seen only once. The V and J genes are TRBV5-1 and TRBJ1-6, with TRBD1 matching over 7 bases. Germline CDR1 reads SGHRS; CDR2 reads YFSETQ. The CDR3 sequence is 15 residues long. V lost 4 bases and J lost 7; bases outside the gene matches: 8. CDR3 DNA sequence: TGCGCCAGCAGCGCTGGACGAGGGGGCAATTCACCCCTCCACTTT. Translation gives CASSAGRGGNSPLHF.

This clone was observed a few times. The gene calls are TRBV19 and TRBJ1-1, with TRBD1 as a possible D gene (5 bases). The CDR3 is made up of 13 amino acids. Germline-derived CDR1 and CDR2 are LNHDA and SQIVND (reference sequence). V was clipped by 6 bases and J by 2 bases, with 10 bases between them. The CDR3 DNA reads TGTGCCAGTAGACAACAGGTAAACACTGAAGCTTTCTTT. Translating it yields CASRQQVNTEAFF.

This chain uses TRBV11-3 with TRBJ2-3; no definite D call. The CDR3 extends over 14 amino acids. The germline gives CDR1 SGHNT, CDR2 YENEEA. Trimming cost V 1 base and J 2 bases, with 7 bases left between them. CDR3 protein: CASSLGQDTDTQYF. The CDR3 region has the DNA TGTGCCAGCAGCTTAGGCCAGGACACAGATACGCAGTATTTT.

The rearrangement links TRBV6-1 to TRBJ1-1; D may be TRBD1 (5 bases). The CDR3 loop spans 16 amino acids. The germline V gene has CDR1 MNHNS and CDR2 SASEGT. Trimming took 2 bases from V and 4 from J, leaving 17 bases between them. The CDR3 coding sequence is TGTGCCAGCAGTGAACCGCCGGGGGTCCGTGGCACTGAAGCTTTCTTT. It yields the protein CASSEPPGVRGTEAFF.

The chain recombines TRBV14 with TRBJ2-1; D is undetermined. Germline V gene data show CDR1 as SGHDN and CDR2 as FVKESK. The CDR3 is 11 amino acids. V gave up 6 bases and J gave up 5 bases, with 5 bases separating them. The CDR3 bases are TGTGCCAGCAGTGCTCACAATGAGCAGTTCTTC. Its translation: CASSAHNEQFF.

The chain joins TRBV29-1 to TRBJ1-3; unclear D gene. The CDR3 contains 13 residues. V dropped 5 bases and J dropped 3 bases, with 11 bases sitting between them. Germline-derived CDR1 and CDR2 are SQVTM and ANQGSEA. This chain's CDR3 is CSVRYLDGNTIYF. In DNA, the CDR3 is TGCAGCGTTCGATATCTGGATGGAAACACCATATATTTT.

The gene calls are TRBV6-5 and TRBJ1-5, with D uncertain. Trimming left V 6 bases short and J 3 bases short, with 6 bases between. The germline V gene has CDR1 MNHEY and CDR2 SVGAGI. The CDR3 spans 12 residues. CDR3 amino acids: CASSGNNQPQHF. The CDR3 region has the DNA TGTGCCAGCAGCGGAAACAATCAGCCCCAGCATTTT.

This rearrangement joins TRBV11-1 to TRBJ1-3; TRBD1 matches 7 bases. The length of the CDR3 is 16 residues. After removal of 3 bases from V and 3 bases from J, the junction contained 8 bases not matched to a gene. Germline CDR1 and CDR2: SGHAT and FQDESV (reference sequence). This CDR3 is CASSFRQGRGGNTIYF. The CDR3 DNA follows: TGTGCCAGCAGCTTCCGACAGGGAAGAGGTGGAAACACCATATATTTT.

This clone was observed a few times. The V and J genes are TRBV30 and TRBJ2-5; D may correspond to TRBD1 or TRBD2 (7 bases each). The CDR3 is 14 residues long. V was shortened by 3 bases and J by 5 bases, with 16 bases between the two germline ends. Germline CDR1 and CDR2: GTSNPN and SVGIG (reference sequence). The CDR3 region has the DNA TGTGCCTGGAGACCTCGACAGGGAGGGGAGACCCAGTACTTC. Its protein is CAWRPRQGGETQYF.

CDR3 sequence: CASSLPGPYEQYF. DNA for the CDR3: TGTGCCAGCAGTTTACCAGGACCGTACGAGCAGTACTTC. The V gene is TRBV28, the J gene TRBJ2-7; no clear D. V was trimmed by 2 bases and J by 4 bases, leaving 9 bases between them. CDR3 length: 13 residues. Germline values: CDR1 MDHEN, CDR2 SYDVKM.

The chain carries TRBV5-6 and TRBJ2-1; possibly TRBD2 for D (6 bases). V was cut by 0 bases and J by 10 bases, with 8 bases left in between. Germline lookup yields CDR1 SGHDT and CDR2 YYEEEE. The CDR3 length is 12 residues. The CDR3 bases are TGTGCCAGCAGCTTGGCGGACTACGAGCAGTTCTTC. It codes for CASSLADYEQFF.